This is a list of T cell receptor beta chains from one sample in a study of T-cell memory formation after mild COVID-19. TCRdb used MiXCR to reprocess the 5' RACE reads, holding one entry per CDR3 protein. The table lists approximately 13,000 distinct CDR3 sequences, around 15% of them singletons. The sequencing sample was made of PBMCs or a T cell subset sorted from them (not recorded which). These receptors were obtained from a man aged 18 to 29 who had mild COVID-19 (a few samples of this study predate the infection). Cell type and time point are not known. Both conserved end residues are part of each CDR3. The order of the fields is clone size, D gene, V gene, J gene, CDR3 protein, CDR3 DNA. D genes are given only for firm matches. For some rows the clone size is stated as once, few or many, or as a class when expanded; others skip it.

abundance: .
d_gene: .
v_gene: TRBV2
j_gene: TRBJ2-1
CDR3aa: CASIEGGNEQFF
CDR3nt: TGTGCCAGCATTGAGGGGGGCAATGAGCAGTTCTTC

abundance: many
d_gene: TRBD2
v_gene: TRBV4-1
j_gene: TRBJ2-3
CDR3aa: CASSQVASGGIDTQYF
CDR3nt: TGCGCCAGCAGCCAAGTGGCTAGCGGGGGAATAGATACGCAGTATTTT

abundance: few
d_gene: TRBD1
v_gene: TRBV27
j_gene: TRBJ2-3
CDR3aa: CASSIPRDRGTDTQYF
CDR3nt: TGTGCCAGCAGTATACCCCGGGACAGAGGCACAGATACGCAGTATTTT

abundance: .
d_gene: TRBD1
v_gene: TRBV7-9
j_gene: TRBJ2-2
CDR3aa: CASSSGQGNNGELFF
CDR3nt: TGTGCCAGCAGCTCGGGACAGGGGAACAACGGGGAGCTGTTTTTT

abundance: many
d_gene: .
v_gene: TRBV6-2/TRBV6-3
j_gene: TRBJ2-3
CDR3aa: CASSYGVSRGLDTDTQYF
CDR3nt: TGTGCCAGCAGTTACGGCGTTTCGCGGGGGCTTGACACAGATACGCAGTATTTT

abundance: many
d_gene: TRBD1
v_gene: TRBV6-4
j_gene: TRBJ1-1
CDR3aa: CASSSDRGDEAFF
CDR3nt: TGTGCCAGCAGCTCCGACAGGGGCGATGAAGCTTTCTTT

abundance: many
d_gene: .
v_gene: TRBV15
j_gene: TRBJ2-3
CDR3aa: CATSRDRVDTQYF
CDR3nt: TGTGCCACCAGCAGAGATAGGGTAGATACGCAGTATTTT

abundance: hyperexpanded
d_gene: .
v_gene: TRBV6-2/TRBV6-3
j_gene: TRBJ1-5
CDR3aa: CASRSLQGNQPQHF
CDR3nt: TGTGCCAGCAGATCACTACAGGGCAATCAGCCCCAGCATTTT

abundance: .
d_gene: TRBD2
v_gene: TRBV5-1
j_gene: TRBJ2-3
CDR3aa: CASSFPGGVTDTQYF
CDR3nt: TGCGCCAGCAGCTTTCCGGGGGGTGTCACAGATACGCAGTATTTT

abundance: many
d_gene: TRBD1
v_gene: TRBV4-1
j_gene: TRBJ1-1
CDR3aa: CASSLSTGGIVTEAFF
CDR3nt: TGCGCCAGCAGCCTTTCGACAGGGGGAATTGTGACTGAAGCTTTCTTT

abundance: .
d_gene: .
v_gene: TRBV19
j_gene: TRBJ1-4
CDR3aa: CASSIKGANEKLFF
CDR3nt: TGTGCCAGTAGTATCAAGGGGGCTAATGAAAAACTGTTTTTT

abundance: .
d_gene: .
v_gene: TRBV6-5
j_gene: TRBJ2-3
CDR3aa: CASREGPGADTQYF
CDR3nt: TGTGCCAGCAGGGAAGGGCCCGGGGCAGATACGCAGTATTTT

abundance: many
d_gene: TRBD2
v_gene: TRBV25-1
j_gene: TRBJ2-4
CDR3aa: CASSGPGGLAAKNIQYF
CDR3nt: TGTGCCAGCAGTGGGCCGGGAGGGCTCGCGGCCAAAAACATTCAGTACTTC

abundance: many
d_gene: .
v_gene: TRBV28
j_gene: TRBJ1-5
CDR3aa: CASSGWVSNQPQHF
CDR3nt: TGTGCCAGCAGTGGGTGGGTGTCCAATCAGCCCCAGCATTTT

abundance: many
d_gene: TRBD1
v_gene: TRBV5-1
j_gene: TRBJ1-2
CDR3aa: CASSGQGPPIDGYTF
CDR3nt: TGCGCCAGCAGCGGACAGGGTCCCCCTATCGATGGCTACACCTTC

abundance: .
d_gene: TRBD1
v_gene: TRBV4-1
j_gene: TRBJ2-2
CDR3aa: CASTSRGNKLFF
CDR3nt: TGCGCCAGCACCTCCAGGGGGAATAAGCTGTTTTTT

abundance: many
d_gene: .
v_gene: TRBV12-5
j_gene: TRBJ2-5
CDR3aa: CASAQGETQYF
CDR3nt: TGTGCTAGTGCTCAGGGTGAGACCCAGTACTTC

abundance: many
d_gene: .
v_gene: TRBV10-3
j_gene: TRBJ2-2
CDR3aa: CASAGSNPTGELFF
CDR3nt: TGTGCCAGTGCGGGCAGCAACCCCACCGGGGAGCTGTTTTTT

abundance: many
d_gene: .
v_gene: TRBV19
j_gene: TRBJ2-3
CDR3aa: CASLPRGRLKSTDTQYF
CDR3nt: TGTGCCAGTCTTCCGAGGGGACGGTTGAAAAGCACAGATACGCAGTATTTT